This T cell receptor beta chain was documented in a study of siplizumab effects on memory and regulatory T cells (dated by TCRdb to between 2018 and 2020). Describing the broader study: The study looked at the effect of siplizumab, an anti-CD2 antibody, on alloreactive T-cell subsets in allogeneic mixed lymphocyte reactions made from human PBMCs. Overall study outcomes, separate from this receptor: Unstimulated naive T cells appeared to be more diverse than memory T cells, and naive cells seemed to make a substantial contribution to the alloresponse. Among mappable alloreactive CD4+ clones, the Treg-derived fraction averaged approximately 66% with siplizumab versus about 25% in control reactions. Whether proliferating Tregs from siplizumab cultures were suppressive was not functionally confirmed. Roughly 75-97% of proliferating CD4+ or CD8+ clones could not be assigned a naive or memory phenotype. The cumulative frequency of alloreactive sequences traceable to unstimulated CD4+ memory T cells was significantly reduced by siplizumab. Sequences below about 10^-5 frequency were poorly captured, so only a minor fraction of alloreactive clones could be mapped to unstimulated subsets.

Library method: the immunoSEQ multiplex PCR assay. Each sample had around 100,000 TCR templates assayed by the deep sequencing platform. Genomic DNA extracted from sorted T cells was used for TCRbeta CDR3 sequencing. The paper's data handling went like this. Clonal analysis of TCRbeta CDR3 data was done in the R programming language. Alloreactive CD4+ and CD8+ clones were defined by comparing unstimulated samples with post-reaction CFSE-low samples. Alloreactive CD4+ clones were assigned to regulatory or non-regulatory origin by matching sequences to sorted unstimulated Treg and non-Treg repertoires. The source is immuneACCESS, and TCRdb retained only in-frame sequences with V and J called. Part of the clones is not carried over; for the studies checked, unresolved V genes explain less than half of this, and the remainder is unexplained. The V and J calls and clone size are taken from that table; D and trimming were inferred from the DNA. Across this sample there are under 70,000 clones, with less than 80% seen only once. The top ten hold roughly 0.4% of the sample.

Unstimulated CD4+ memory cells were also sequenced in three donor pairs, together with CD4+ naive, CD8+ TEMRA, CD8+ naive and CD8+ effector memory subsets. TCRbeta CDR3 sequencing was performed on sorted unstimulated T cells and on proliferating T cells recovered from mixed lymphocyte reactions. Fresh whole blood from some eleven HLA-typed healthy donors was used to isolate PBMCs. As regards this clone: The antigen it binds to is not known. Nothing much larger sits one base from this clone, and base qualities are not available.

The germline V gene encodes CDR1 SEHNR and CDR2 FQNEAQ (reference sequence). Taken from cysteine to phenylalanine, the CDR3 has 13 residues. Only the CDR3 portion is preserved as DNA: 39 bases, with reading frame beginning at the first base. V is reduced by 0 bases and J by 12 bases, leaving a spacing of 12 bases between them. Sequenced input: memory CD4+ T cells sorted from blood. The cell subset or site label corresponds to: unstimulated CD4+ memory T cells. The receptor's source is a human donor in good health. The chain is made from TRBV7-9 and TRBJ2-1, and possibly TRBD1, on 6 matching bases. The CDR3 region has the sequence CASSLAQTGTQFF. Here is the DNA: TGTGCCAGCAGCTTAGCCCAGACAGGTACGCAGTTCTTC.